Listed below are T cell receptor beta chains from one sample, sequenced in a study of long-term antiretroviral therapy in people with HIV. Clones were sequenced by immunoSEQ multiplex PCR, and TCRdb holds only the in-frame ones, with some missing. Of about 7,100 clones in the sample, roughly 80% are singletons; the top ten hold under 25%. Here the sequenced sample was unsorted PBMCs, taken 1.1 years after starting antiretroviral therapy. The receptor source for this set is a man in his forties with HIV. Each CDR3 is given with its conserved first and last residue. D genes are given only for firm matches. Clone size is stated in some rows and not others, as once, few, many or a class when expanded.

. TRBJ2-5 . TRBV5-1 TGCGCCAGCAGCTTGGATGCGGGCGGAGGGACCCAGTACTTC CASSLDAGGGTQYF
. TRBJ2-1 . TRBV11-1 TGTGCCAGCAGCTTGGGGACCTCCTACAATGAGCAGTTCTTC CASSLGTSYNEQFF
. TRBJ2-7 . TRBV9 TGTGCCAGCAGCATGGACAGCAACTCCTACGAGCAGTACTTC CASSMDSNSYEQYF
. TRBJ2-5 . TRBV19 TGTGCCAGTAGTCCAGGGCGGGCGGAGACCCAGTACTTC CASSPGRAETQYF
. TRBJ1-2 few TRBV4-3 TGCGCCAGCAGCCAAGAATATCCGGATTCCTATGGCTACACCTTC CASSQEYPDSYGYTF
. TRBJ1-1 . TRBV30 TGTGCCTGGGGGCCCAACACTGAAGCTTTCTTT CAWGPNTEAFF
TRBD2 TRBJ2-1 once TRBV18 TGTGCTAGCTCACCCGGGGGGGCCAATGAGCAGTTCTTC CASSPGGANEQFF
. TRBJ2-4 . TRBV27 TGTGCCAGCAGGCCTCTCTTGGCCAAAAACATTCAGTACTTC CASRPLLAKNIQYF
. TRBJ1-2 . TRBV6-5 TGTGCCAGCAGGCAGGGAGCCTTATCCTATGGCTACACCTTC CASRQGALSYGYTF
TRBD1 TRBJ2-7 . TRBV15 TGTGCCACCAGCGGGCAGGGGGCTGGGTACGAGCAGTACTTC CATSGQGAGYEQYF
. TRBJ2-6 once TRBV5-1 TGCGCCAGCAGCCCCGTGGACGCTGGGGCCAACGTCCTGACTTTC CASSPVDAGANVLTF
. TRBJ2-1 . TRBV4-1 TGCGCCAGCAGCCCGCGGGACTCCTACAATGAGCAGTTCTTC CASSPRDSYNEQFF
. TRBJ1-2 . TRBV9 TGTGCCAGCAGCGTAGAGGCCAGTGATTATGGCTACACCTTC CASSVEASDYGYTF
. TRBJ2-6 . TRBV5-6 TGTGCCAGCAGCCCCGCCGGGGGCTCTGGGGCCAACGTCCTGACTTTC CASSPAGGSGANVLTF
TRBD1 TRBJ1-6 . TRBV9 TGTGCCAGCAGCGCGGTGGCCACAGGGACAGGGGGTTATTCACCCCTCCACTTT CASSAVATGTGGYSPLHF
TRBD1 TRBJ2-7 . TRBV19 TGTGCCACCACGGGACAGGGAACCTACGAGCAGTACTTC CATTGQGTYEQYF